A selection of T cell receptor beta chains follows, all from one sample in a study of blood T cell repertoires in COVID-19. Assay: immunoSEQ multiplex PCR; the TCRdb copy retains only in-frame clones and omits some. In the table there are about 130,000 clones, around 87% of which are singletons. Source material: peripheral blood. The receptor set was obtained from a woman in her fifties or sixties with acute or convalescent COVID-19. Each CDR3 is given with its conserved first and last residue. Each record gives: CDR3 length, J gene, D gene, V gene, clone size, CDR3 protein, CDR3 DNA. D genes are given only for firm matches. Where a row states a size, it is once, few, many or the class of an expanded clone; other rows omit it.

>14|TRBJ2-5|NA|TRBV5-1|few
CASSDPQGGETQYF
TGCGCCAGCAGCGACCCACAGGGAGGGGAGACCCAGTACTTC
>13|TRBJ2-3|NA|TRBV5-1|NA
CASSSPFSDTQYF
TGCGCCAGCAGCTCCCCCTTTTCGGATACGCAGTATTTT
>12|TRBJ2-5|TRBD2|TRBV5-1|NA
CASLGGEETQYF
TGCGCCAGCTTGGGGGGGGAAGAGACCCAGTACTTC
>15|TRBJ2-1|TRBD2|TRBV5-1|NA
CASSLVVAGRGEQFF
TGCGCCAGCAGCTTGGTGGTAGCGGGACGTGGTGAGCAGTTCTTC
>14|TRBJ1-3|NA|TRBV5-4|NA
CASSFGGPGNTIYF
TGTGCCAGCAGCTTCGGGGGGCCGGGAAACACCATATATTTT
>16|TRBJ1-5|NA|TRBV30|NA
CAWSVYRQGRLQPQHF
TGTGCCTGGAGTGTATATAGGCAGGGTCGGTTGCAGCCCCAGCATTTT
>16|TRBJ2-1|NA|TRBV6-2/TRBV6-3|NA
CASSRLTPLMNNEQFF
TGTGCCAGCAGCCGCCTTACTCCCCTCATGAACAATGAGCAGTTCTTC
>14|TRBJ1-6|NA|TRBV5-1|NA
CASSPGTRRSPLHF
TGCGCCAGCAGCCCCGGGACAAGACGTTCACCCCTCCACTTT
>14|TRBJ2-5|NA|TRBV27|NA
CASSPTRRQETQYF
TGTGCCAGCAGTCCGACTAGGCGGCAAGAGACCCAGTACTTC
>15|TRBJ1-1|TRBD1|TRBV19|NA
CASSPTPAGQGVAFF
TGTGCCAGTAGTCCAACCCCCGCGGGACAGGGTGTTGCTTTCTTT
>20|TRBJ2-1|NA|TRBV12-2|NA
CASRLGKGLAGGGSYNEQFF
TGTGCAAGTCGCTTAGGGAAGGGGCTAGCGGGAGGAGGTTCCTACAATGAGCAGTTCTTC
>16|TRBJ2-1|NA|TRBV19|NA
CASRPESGVSYNEQFF
TGTGCCAGTAGGCCCGAGAGCGGTGTTTCCTACAATGAGCAGTTCTTC
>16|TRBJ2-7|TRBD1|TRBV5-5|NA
CASSPLTGQGSYEQYF
TGTGCCAGCAGCCCCCTGACGGGACAGGGATCTTACGAGCAGTACTTC
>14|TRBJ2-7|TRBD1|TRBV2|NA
CASSRDRGNYEQYF
TGTGCCAGCAGTAGGGACAGGGGGAACTACGAGCAGTACTTC
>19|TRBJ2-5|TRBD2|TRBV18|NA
CASSLTGRLAGEKEETQYF
TGTGCCAGCTCACTCACCGGGCGACTAGCGGGAGAAAAGGAAGAGACCCAGTACTTC
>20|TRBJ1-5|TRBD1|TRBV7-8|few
CASSLREVRGPGNSNQPQHF
TGTGCCAGCAGCTTAAGGGAGGTCAGGGGGCCGGGTAATAGCAATCAGCCCCAGCATTTT
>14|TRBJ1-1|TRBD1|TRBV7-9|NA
CASSLETGWTEAFF
TGTGCCAGCAGCTTGGAGACAGGGTGGACTGAAGCTTTCTTT
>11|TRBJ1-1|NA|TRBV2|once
CASLLYIEAFF
TGTGCCAGCCTCTTATATATCGAAGCTTTCTTT
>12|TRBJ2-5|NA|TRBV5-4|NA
CASGTQQETQYF
TGTGCCAGCGGGACTCAACAAGAGACCCAGTACTTC
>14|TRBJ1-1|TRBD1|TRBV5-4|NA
CASRRTGGSTEAFF
TGTGCCAGCAGGAGGACAGGGGGGAGCACTGAAGCTTTCTTT
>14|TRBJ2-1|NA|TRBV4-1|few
CASSLGDSYNEQFF
TGCGCCAGCAGCCTAGGAGACAGTTACAATGAGCAGTTCTTC
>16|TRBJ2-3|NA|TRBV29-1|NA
CSVENLGQGFTDTQYF
TGCAGCGTTGAAAATTTGGGGCAGGGTTTTACAGATACGCAGTATTTT
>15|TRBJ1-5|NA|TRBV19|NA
CASRTTEYSNQPQHF
TGTGCCAGTAGAACGACAGAATATAGCAATCAGCCCCAGCATTTT
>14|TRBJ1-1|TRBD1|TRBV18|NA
CASSPGQGNTEAFF
TGTGCCAGCTCACCGGGACAGGGGAACACTGAAGCTTTCTTT
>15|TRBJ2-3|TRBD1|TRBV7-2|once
CASSSRGQGSDTQYF
TGTGCCAGCAGCTCTCGGGGACAGGGGTCAGATACGCAGTATTTT
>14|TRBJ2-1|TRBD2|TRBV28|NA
CASESGSPYNEQFF
TGTGCCAGCGAAAGCGGGAGCCCCTACAATGAGCAGTTCTTC
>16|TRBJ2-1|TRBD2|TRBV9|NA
CASNEGLAGAYNEQFF
TGTGCCAGCAACGAAGGACTAGCGGGGGCTTACAATGAGCAGTTCTTC
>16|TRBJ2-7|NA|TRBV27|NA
CATESFATGVNYEQYF
TGTGCCACCGAATCCTTTGCAACAGGCGTCAACTACGAGCAGTACTTC
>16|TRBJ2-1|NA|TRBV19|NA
CASPAGTRAFYNEQFF
TGTGCCAGTCCCGCGGGAACCAGAGCCTTTTACAATGAGCAGTTCTTC
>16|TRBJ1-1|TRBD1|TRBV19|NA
CASSLVPGQGNTEAFF
TGTGCCAGTAGTTTAGTTCCTGGACAGGGGAACACTGAAGCTTTCTTT
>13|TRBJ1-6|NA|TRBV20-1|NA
CSASVSGNSPLHF
TGCAGTGCTAGTGTGTCAGGCAATTCACCCCTCCACTTT
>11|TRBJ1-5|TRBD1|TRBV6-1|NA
CASSQETGRYF
TGTGCCAGCAGTCAAGAGACAGGGAGGTATTTT
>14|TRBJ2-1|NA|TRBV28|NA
CASRGGPVYNEQFF
TGTGCCAGCAGAGGAGGGCCGGTTTACAATGAGCAGTTCTTC
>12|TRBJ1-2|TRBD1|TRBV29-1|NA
CSVGQSNYGYTF
TGCAGCGTGGGACAGTCGAACTATGGCTACACCTTC
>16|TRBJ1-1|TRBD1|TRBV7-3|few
CASSLTGTGGGTEAFF
TGTGCCAGCAGCTTAACTGGGACAGGGGGTGGCACTGAAGCTTTCTTT
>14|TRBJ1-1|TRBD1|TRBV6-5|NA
CASASRTGNTEAFF
TGTGCCAGCGCTTCCAGGACAGGGAACACTGAAGCTTTCTTT
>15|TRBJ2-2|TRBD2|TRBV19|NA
CASSKGTTNTGELFF
TGTGCCAGTAGTAAAGGGACTACCAACACCGGGGAGCTGTTTTTT
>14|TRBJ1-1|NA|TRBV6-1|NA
CASSESQGPGEAFF
TGTGCCAGCAGTGAATCACAGGGTCCCGGGGAAGCTTTCTTT
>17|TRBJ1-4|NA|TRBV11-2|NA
CASSLAGTLTTNEKLFF
TGTGCCAGCAGCTTAGCCGGGACACTCACAACTAATGAAAAACTGTTTTTT
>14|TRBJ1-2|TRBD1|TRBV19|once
CASSIGTGTYGYTF
TGTGCCAGTAGTATCGGGACAGGGACGTATGGCTACACCTTC
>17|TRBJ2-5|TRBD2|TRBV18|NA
CASSPTQAGVGKETQYF
TGTGCCAGCTCACCCACTCAAGCGGGAGTCGGTAAAGAGACCCAGTACTTC
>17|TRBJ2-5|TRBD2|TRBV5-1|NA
CASSRGLAGSLQETQYF
TGCGCCAGCAGTCGCGGGCTAGCGGGATCCCTCCAAGAGACCCAGTACTTC
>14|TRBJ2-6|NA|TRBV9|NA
CASGLTSGANVLTF
TGTGCCAGCGGTCTCACTTCTGGGGCCAACGTCCTGACTTTC
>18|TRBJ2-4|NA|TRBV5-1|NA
CASSLVGNGAGSSNIQYF
TGCGCCAGCAGCTTGGTGGGTAATGGAGCGGGTTCGTCGAACATTCAGTACTTC
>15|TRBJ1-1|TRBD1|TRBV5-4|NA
CASSLGVGTGTEAFF
TGTGCCAGCAGCTTGGGGGTAGGGACAGGCACTGAAGCTTTCTTT
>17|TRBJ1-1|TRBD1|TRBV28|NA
CASSPDRGRGVNTEAFF
TGTGCCAGCAGTCCGGACAGGGGGCGCGGGGTGAACACTGAAGCTTTCTTT
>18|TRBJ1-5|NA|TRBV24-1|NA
CATSDSKGAGRSNQPQHF
TGTGCCACCAGTGATTCAAAAGGAGCAGGGAGGAGCAATCAGCCCCAGCATTTT
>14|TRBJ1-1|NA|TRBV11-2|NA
CASSLLFMNTEAFF
TGTGCCAGCAGTCTATTATTCATGAACACTGAAGCTTTCTTT